A single sample gave rise to the 3 T cell receptor beta chains below, sequenced in a study of identical twins. TCRdb reanalysed the 5' RACE reads using MiXCR and keeps one entry per CDR3 protein. The sample records under 300,000 distinct CDR3 sequences, under 8.5% being singletons. This sample also belongs to another study, concerning T cells expressing NK-cell markers.

Sequenced input: CD8+ T cells sorted from blood. The receptors stem from a young woman in good health.

This clonotype appeared many times. The chain has TRBV27 and TRBJ1-5; 11 bases are a match to TRBD1. V trimming: 6 bases; J trimming: 6 bases; junction bases outside the gene matches: 10. This CDR3 is built from 16 residues. The germline gives CDR1 MNHEY, CDR2 SMNVEV (reference sequence). In DNA, the CDR3 is TGTGCCAGCAGCCCCGTCGGGACAGGGGGACGTCAGCCCCAGCATTTT. This encodes CASSPVGTGGRQPQHF.

This clonotype showed up just a few times. The chain recombines TRBV9 with TRBJ2-7; 13 bases are a match to TRBD2. The length of the CDR3 is 14 residues. The V and J ends lost 3 bases and 6 bases, in that order; junction bases with no gene match: 3. Germline-derived CDR1 and CDR2 are SGDLS and YYNGEE. The CDR3 loop is CASSEGLAGFEQYF. The DNA for the CDR3 is TGTGCCAGCAGCGAGGGACTAGCGGGATTCGAGCAGTACTTC.

This clonotype was seen a handful of times. The J gene is TRBJ2-7, the V gene TRBV4-1, with a weak D call TRBD2 (6 bases). Trimming took 4 bases from V and 3 from J, leaving 13 bases between them. This CDR3 has 14 amino acids. Germline CDR1 MGHRA, CDR2 YSYEKL. This CDR3 is CASSPPMRGYEQYF. DNA for the CDR3: TGCGCCAGCAGCCCCCCTATGCGGGGCTACGAGCAGTACTTC.